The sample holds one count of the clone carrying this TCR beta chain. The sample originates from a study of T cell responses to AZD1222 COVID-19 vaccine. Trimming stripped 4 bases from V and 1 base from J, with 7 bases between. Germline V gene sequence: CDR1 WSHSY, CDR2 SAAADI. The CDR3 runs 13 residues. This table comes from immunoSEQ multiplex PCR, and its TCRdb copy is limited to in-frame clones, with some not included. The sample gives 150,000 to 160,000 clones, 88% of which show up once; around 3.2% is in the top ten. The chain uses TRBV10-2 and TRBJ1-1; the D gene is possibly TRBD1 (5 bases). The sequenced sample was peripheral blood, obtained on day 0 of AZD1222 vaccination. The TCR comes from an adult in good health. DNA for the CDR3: TGCGCCAGCAGTGGACAGACGAACACTGAAGCTTTCTTT. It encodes CASSGQTNTEAFF.